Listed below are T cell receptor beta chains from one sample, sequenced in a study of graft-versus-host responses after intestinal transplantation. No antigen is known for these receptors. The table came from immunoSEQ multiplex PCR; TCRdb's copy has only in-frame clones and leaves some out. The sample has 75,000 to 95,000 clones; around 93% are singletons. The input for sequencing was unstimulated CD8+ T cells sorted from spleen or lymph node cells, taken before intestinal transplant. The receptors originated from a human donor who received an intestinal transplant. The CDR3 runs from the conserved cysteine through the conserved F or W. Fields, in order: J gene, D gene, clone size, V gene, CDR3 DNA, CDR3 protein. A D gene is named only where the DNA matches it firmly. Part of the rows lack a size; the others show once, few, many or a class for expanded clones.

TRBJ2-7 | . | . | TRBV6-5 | TGTGCCAGCAGTTACGGGGGGGCGCGGTACGAGCAGTACTTC | CASSYGGARYEQYF
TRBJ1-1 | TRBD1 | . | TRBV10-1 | TGCGCCAGCAGTGAGACCAGGGGGAGACAGGGGTGGCCCACTGAAGCTTTCTTT | CASSETRGRQGWPTEAFF
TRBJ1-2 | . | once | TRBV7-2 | TGTGCCAGCAGCTCTGCCCAGTCGGGAGGCTACACCTTC | CASSSAQSGGYTF
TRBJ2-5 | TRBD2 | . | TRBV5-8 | TGTGCCAGCAGCCCCCAGCGGGGGGTCCAAGAGACCCAGTACTTC | CASSPQRGVQETQYF
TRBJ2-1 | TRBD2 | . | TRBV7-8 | TGTGCCAGCAGCGGGACTAGCGGGGGCCCGGGGAATGAGCAGTTCTTC | CASSGTSGGPGNEQFF
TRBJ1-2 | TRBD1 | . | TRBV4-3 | TGCGCCAGCAGCCAAGATAGGGACAGGGTCTATGGCTACACCTTC | CASSQDRDRVYGYTF
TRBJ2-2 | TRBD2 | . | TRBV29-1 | TGCAGCGTTTACCCTAGCGGGCACACCGGGGAGCTGTTTTTT | CSVYPSGHTGELFF
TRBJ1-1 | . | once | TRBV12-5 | TGTGCTAGTGGTCAGGGCGGCACTGAAGCTTTCTTT | CASGQGGTEAFF
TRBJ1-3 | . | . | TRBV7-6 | TGTGCCAGCAGCTCCCCCTTTTCCAGGGGTCCCTCTGGAAACACCATATATTTT | CASSSPFSRGPSGNTIYF
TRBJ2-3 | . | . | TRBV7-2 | TGTGCCAGCAGCTTAGAACTAGCCCCCGATACGCAGTATTTT | CASSLELAPDTQYF